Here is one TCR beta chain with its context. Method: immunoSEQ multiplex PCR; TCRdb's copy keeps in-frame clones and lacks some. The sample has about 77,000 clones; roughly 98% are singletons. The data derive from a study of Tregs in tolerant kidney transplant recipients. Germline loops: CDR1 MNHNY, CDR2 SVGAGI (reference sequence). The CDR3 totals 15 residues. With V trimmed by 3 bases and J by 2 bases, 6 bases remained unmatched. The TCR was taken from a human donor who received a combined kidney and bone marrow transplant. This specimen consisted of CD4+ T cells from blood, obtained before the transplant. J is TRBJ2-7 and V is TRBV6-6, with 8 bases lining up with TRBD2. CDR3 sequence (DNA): TGTGCCAGCAGTTATCTTAGCGGGGCCCCCTACGAGCAGTACTTC. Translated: CASSYLSGAPYEQYF.